Sequencing of this T cell receptor beta chain was carried out in a study of blood T cell repertoires in COVID-19. For the study at large: The United States, Italy and Spain were the sources of the acute and convalescent COVID-19 samples. Sources were T cells, B-cell-depleted T cells, or PBMCs; the material itself was cDNA or gDNA.

Per the study methods: Counts of nucleated cells, estimated from reference gene primer amplification, were obtained. Using immunoSEQ multiplex PCR, the repertoire was profiled, and TCRdb retains in-frame clones only, with some absent. V, J and clone size are taken as reported in that table, and D and trimming were inferred from the DNA itself. This sample carries about 250,000 clones, around 86% of them seen once, and the ten largest clones take under 2%. In germline, CDR1 is SGHTA, CDR2 FQGNSA. The CDR3 extends over 13 amino acids. V dropped 4 bases and J dropped 6 bases, with 12 bases sitting between them.

The clonotype was recovered from a woman aged 55-70 years who had recovered from COVID-19. This chain connects TRBV7-2 to TRBJ1-1; D remains unclear. Sequenced: peripheral blood. The CDR3 DNA sequence: TGTGCCAGCAGCTCAGTCCCTCAGGCTGAAGCTTTCTTT. Its translation is CASSSVPQAEAFF.